This is a list of T cell receptor beta chains from one sample in a study of a mutant IDH1 vaccine in newly diagnosed glioma. What these receptors recognize is not known. Method: immunoSEQ multiplex PCR; TCRdb's copy keeps in-frame clones and lacks some. The profile shows over 60,000 clones, 89% of them singletons. Sequencing used PBMCs, obtained from a glioma patient whose treatment included an IDH1 peptide vaccine. Receptors originate from a man aged 35-49 years with glioma. The CDR3 runs from the conserved cysteine through the conserved F or W. The order of the fields is CDR3 protein, V gene, clone size, J gene. A row's size may be missing; if present it is once, few, many or a size class.

CDR3: CASSFGGPQYF
V: TRBV19
size: -
J: TRBJ2-5

CDR3: CASTVTGGLGAGYGYTF
V: TRBV28
size: -
J: TRBJ1-2

CDR3: CASMRPGQQETQYF
V: TRBV5-6
size: once
J: TRBJ2-5

CDR3: CASSYRDRRQETQYF
V: TRBV6-6
size: once
J: TRBJ2-5

CDR3: CASGLVYCTEEIVAKNIQYF
V: TRBV12-5
size: few
J: TRBJ2-4

CDR3: CASSRGEYNEQFF
V: TRBV11-2
size: -
J: -

CDR3: CASSSDLLGGQFF
V: TRBV28
size: -
J: TRBJ2-1

CDR3: CASTSERTGTDTQYF
V: TRBV7-2
size: -
J: TRBJ2-3

CDR3: CASYRDRVSSPLHF
V: TRBV28
size: -
J: TRBJ1-6

CDR3: CASSIGTGTADTQYF
V: TRBV19
size: -
J: TRBJ2-3

CDR3: CASSPPAGGLAMNEQFF
V: TRBV18
size: -
J: TRBJ2-1

CDR3: CASSLDRGLGAFF
V: TRBV28
size: -
J: TRBJ1-1

CDR3: CASSGDSRQGKFF
V: TRBV7-2
size: once
J: TRBJ2-1

CDR3: CASSYLAGGSYNEQFF
V: TRBV6-6
size: -
J: TRBJ2-1

CDR3: CASSLSMEGYSNQPQHF
V: TRBV27
size: -
J: TRBJ1-5

CDR3: CAWSSLGGQGLYGYTF
V: TRBV30
size: -
J: TRBJ1-2

CDR3: CASSLGTLLGGYEQYF
V: TRBV4-3
size: -
J: -

CDR3: CASTSTGFSGNTIYF
V: TRBV5-1
size: -
J: TRBJ1-3

CDR3: CASSLGTVSGANVLTF
V: TRBV28
size: -
J: TRBJ2-6

CDR3: CASQNLGGDGTDTQYF
V: TRBV7-8
size: once
J: TRBJ2-3

CDR3: CASSRDRSSYNEQFF
V: TRBV2
size: few
J: TRBJ2-1

CDR3: CASSLGSGGGETQYF
V: TRBV7-6
size: -
J: TRBJ2-5

CDR3: CASSDTGTGAHGGYTF
V: TRBV9
size: -
J: TRBJ1-2

CDR3: CASSQPLQGIGNTIYF
V: TRBV4-1
size: -
J: TRBJ1-3

CDR3: CAWSVLIFETQYF
V: TRBV30
size: -
J: TRBJ2-5

CDR3: CASSLAGGNTGELFF
V: TRBV11-2
size: -
J: TRBJ2-2

CDR3: CASSSGVGTNQPQHF
V: TRBV27
size: few
J: TRBJ1-5

CDR3: CASSQRQTLTYTEAFF
V: TRBV27
size: once
J: TRBJ1-1

CDR3: CASRRTGGGSSTGELFF
V: TRBV5-6
size: -
J: TRBJ2-2

CDR3: CASSSGLAGPNEQFF
V: TRBV7-2
size: -
J: TRBJ2-1

CDR3: CATSDFPGPRGSQYF
V: TRBV15
size: -
J: TRBJ2-4

CDR3: CSASGTSSSYNEQFF
V: TRBV29-1
size: -
J: TRBJ2-1

CDR3: CASSSTRPTGGLLNTIYF
V: TRBV5-6
size: -
J: TRBJ1-3

CDR3: CASSSGESGADTQYF
V: TRBV5-4
size: -
J: TRBJ2-3

CDR3: CASSPTGGETEAFF
V: TRBV2
size: -
J: TRBJ1-1

CDR3: CASSIDFGELNTEAFF
V: TRBV19
size: -
J: TRBJ1-1

CDR3: CASSPKNAGGGTDTQYF
V: TRBV5-1
size: once
J: TRBJ2-3

CDR3: CASRRDRDQPQHF
V: TRBV28
size: -
J: TRBJ1-5

CDR3: CASRRERNTGELFF
V: TRBV4-2
size: -
J: TRBJ2-2

CDR3: CAIKGTANTEAFF
V: TRBV10-3
size: -
J: TRBJ1-1

CDR3: CASSTGTANYGYTF
V: TRBV5-1
size: -
J: TRBJ1-2

CDR3: CASSQLAGEAYNEQFF
V: TRBV25-1
size: -
J: TRBJ2-1

CDR3: CASSLRGPTLEAFF
V: TRBV6-5
size: -
J: TRBJ1-1

CDR3: CAGSQVGVTGYTF
V: TRBV6-5
size: -
J: TRBJ1-2

CDR3: CASSGDWGGYTF
V: TRBV9
size: -
J: TRBJ1-2

CDR3: CASSQGGGRGRDYGYTF
V: TRBV4-1
size: -
J: TRBJ1-2

CDR3: CASSFIRSYEQYF
V: TRBV28
size: -
J: TRBJ2-7

CDR3: CASSFLDSSSYNEQFF
V: TRBV5-5
size: -
J: TRBJ2-1

CDR3: CASNRDKSYEQYF
V: TRBV23-1
size: -
J: TRBJ2-7

CDR3: CSVLLGITDTQYF
V: TRBV29-1
size: once
J: TRBJ2-3

CDR3: CASKVASGGPGELFF
V: TRBV19
size: -
J: TRBJ2-2

CDR3: CASSQEHRASGGDTQYF
V: TRBV4-2
size: -
J: TRBJ2-3

CDR3: CASSSGQGYNSPLHF
V: TRBV5-6
size: once
J: TRBJ1-6

CDR3: CASSFSETGELFF
V: TRBV5-1
size: -
J: TRBJ2-2

CDR3: CASSPRDGRNNQPQHF
V: TRBV7-6
size: -
J: TRBJ1-5

CDR3: CASSLVAGSGTDTQYF
V: TRBV7-6
size: once
J: TRBJ2-3

CDR3: CASSPSIGESPEKLFF
V: TRBV27
size: -
J: TRBJ1-4

CDR3: CASSFRDSNTGELFF
V: TRBV5-1
size: -
J: TRBJ2-2

CDR3: CASRTGTYNSPLHF
V: TRBV6-5
size: -
J: TRBJ1-6

CDR3: CAIRTPRDPEAFF
V: TRBV10-3
size: -
J: TRBJ1-1